This is a list of T cell receptor beta chains from one sample in a study of patients and donors after allogeneic stem cell transplantation. TCRdb ran MiXCR on the RT-PCR reads and lists one entry per CDR3 protein. In the table there are a few hundred thousand distinct CDR3 sequences, roughly an eighth of which are singletons. The sequenced material came from blood, either unsorted or a sorted T cell fraction (not recorded which). Receptor source: a human donor who was either an allogeneic HSCT recipient or a stem cell or donor lymphocyte infusion donor (not recorded which). It is not recorded whose cells these are; they may come from a transplant donor. Each CDR3 is given with its conserved first and last residue. The D gene is left open where the match is weak. Clone size is stated in some rows and not others, as once, few, many or a class when expanded.

clone size	J gene	V gene	D gene	CDR3 protein	CDR3 DNA
few	TRBJ1-6	TRBV6-6	NA	CALGAPLESLHF	TGTGCCCTGGGGGCACCCCTAGAGTCCCTCCACTTT
few	TRBJ2-1	TRBV5-1	NA	CASSSLQANEQFF	TGCGCCAGCAGCTCCCTACAGGCCAATGAGCAGTTCTTC
NA	TRBJ2-3	TRBV4-1	NA	CASSQSQGSFTDTQYF	TGCGCCAGCAGCCAGTCACAGGGATCTTTCACAGATACGCAGTATTTT
many	TRBJ2-2	TRBV7-8	NA	CASSRGRGMNTGELFF	TGTGCCAGCAGCCGGGGGAGGGGGATGAACACCGGGGAGCTGTTTTTT
NA	TRBJ2-7	TRBV7-9	NA	CASSQGTPHSYEQYF	TGTGCCAGCAGCCAAGGGACACCACACTCCTACGAGCAGTACTTC
many	TRBJ2-5	TRBV29-1	NA	CSVDGRYLVTQYF	TGCAGCGTTGATGGCAGGTATCTGGTGACCCAGTACTTC
many	TRBJ2-2	TRBV10-3	TRBD1	CAISATGTVNTGELFF	TGTGCCATCAGTGCAACCGGGACAGTGAACACCGGGGAGCTGTTTTTT
few	TRBJ2-3	TRBV12-3/TRBV12-4	TRBD2	CASSISGPTDTQYF	TGTGCCAGCAGTATTAGCGGGCCCACAGATACGCAGTATTTT
NA	TRBJ2-2	TRBV14	NA	CASSQDAATFRELFF	TGTGCCAGCAGCCAAGATGCAGCAACCTTTAGGGAGCTGTTTTTT
few	TRBJ2-7	TRBV12-3/TRBV12-4	NA	CASSLGRRSLYEQYF	TGTGCCAGCAGTTTAGGGAGGCGAAGCCTCTACGAGCAGTACTTC
many	TRBJ2-3	TRBV29-1	TRBD1	CSVLDRVSTDTQYF	TGCAGCGTTCTCGACAGGGTGAGCACAGATACGCAGTATTTT